This TCR beta chain was identified in a study of T cells after yellow fever vaccination. V lost 3 bases, J lost 11 bases, and 7 bases lay in between. The germline gives CDR1 SGHTA, CDR2 FQGNSA. The CDR3 consists of 11 residues. TCRdb reprocessed the 5' RACE reads via MiXCR and lists one record per CDR3 protein. The sample contains a few hundred thousand distinct CDR3 sequences, roughly 8.3% of which appear only once. On this clonotype itself: Its cognate antigen is unknown.

Study-wide results and caveats: Boosting was followed by the reappearance of most primary-vaccination clones (less than 98% CD4, about 88% CD8).

The receptor's source is a man aged 18-30 years who received the YFV17D yellow fever vaccine. V gene TRBV7-2 combines with J gene TRBJ1-4; D gene unclear. This specimen was PBMCs, taken 35 to 50 days after the first yellow fever vaccination. The CDR3 is CASSLKWKLFF. The CDR3, as DNA: TGTGCCAGCAGCTTGAAGTGGAAACTGTTTTTT. The full variable domain, with the rest looked up from reference TRBV7-2 and TRBJ1-4, is GAGVSQSPSNKVTEKGKDVELRCDPISGHTALYWYRQSLGQGLEFLIYFQGNSAPDKSGLPSDRFSAERTGGSVSTLTIQRTQQEDSAVYLCASSLKWKLFFGSGTQLSVL.